This TCR beta chain was profiled in a study of T cells in Graves' hyperthyroidism and ophthalmopathy. Regions amplified from RNA transcripts were the TCR beta CDR3 regions. TCR CDR3 underwent first-round RT-PCR with the HTBI primer set. TCRdb passed the multiplex PCR reads through MiXCR, listing each CDR3 protein once. The sample records approximately 100,000 distinct CDR3 sequences, over 45% being singletons. The germline V gene has CDR1 LNHDA and CDR2 SQIVND (reference sequence). The trim removed 6 bases at V and 7 bases at J, leaving 9 bases unmatched. The CDR3 is 16 residues long. This sequence was found in a man in his forties with Graves' hyperthyroidism. Sequenced: blood. This chain connects TRBV19 to TRBJ1-6; 10 bases are shared with TRBD1. The CDR3 protein is CASSETGTGANSPLHF. The DNA of the CDR3 is TGTGCCAGTAGCGAAACCGGGACAGGGGCGAATTCACCCCTCCACTTT.